What follows describes a single TCR beta chain. Its antigen remains unknown. This entry comes from a study of T-cell reconstitution after alpha-beta-depleted transplantation in children. Per germline, CDR1 MGHDK and CDR2 SYGVNS. V dropped 1 base and J dropped 2 bases, with 6 bases sitting between them. The CDR3 loop spans 13 amino acids. The study's findings and limits: T-cell numbers and diversity one year post-transplant derived largely from freshly generated T cells.

Unique molecular identifiers were used to barcode this TCRbeta library. TCRdb reprocessed the PCR reads via MiXCR and lists one record per CDR3 protein. The sample contains 200,000 to 300,000 distinct CDR3 sequences, roughly 24% of which appear only once. The chain has TRBV25-1 and TRBJ2-7; D not certain. Sequenced material: PBMCs, taken before TCRalphabeta/CD19-depleted stem cell transplant. This receptor was identified in a girl aged 2 to 9 with Fanconi anemia, due to receive a stem cell transplant. The CDR3 DNA is TGTGCCAGCAGTGAATCGGCGACCTACGAGCAGTACTTC. Amino acids: CASSESATYEQYF.